This T cell receptor (beta chain) was captured by sequencing in a study of blood T cell repertoires in COVID-19. This CDR3 is built from 15 residues. Per the germline V gene, CDR1 is LNHDA and CDR2 is SQIVND (reference sequence). Trimming cost V 0 bases and J 7 bases, with 13 bases left between them. Produced via immunoSEQ multiplex PCR; TCRdb's table is partial and in-frame only. The data contain fewer than 200,000 clones, around 82% of them seen just once; the ten biggest clones take up less than 5.5%. Sequenced: PBMCs or T cells enriched from blood (not recorded which). The receptor was derived from a woman aged 55-69 years with acute COVID-19. V gene TRBV19 combines with J gene TRBJ2-1; maybe TRBD2 (6 bases). CDR3 DNA sequence: TGTGCCAGTAGTATAGAAGACAGACTAGGAAATGAGCAGTTCTTC. Its protein product is CASSIEDRLGNEQFF.